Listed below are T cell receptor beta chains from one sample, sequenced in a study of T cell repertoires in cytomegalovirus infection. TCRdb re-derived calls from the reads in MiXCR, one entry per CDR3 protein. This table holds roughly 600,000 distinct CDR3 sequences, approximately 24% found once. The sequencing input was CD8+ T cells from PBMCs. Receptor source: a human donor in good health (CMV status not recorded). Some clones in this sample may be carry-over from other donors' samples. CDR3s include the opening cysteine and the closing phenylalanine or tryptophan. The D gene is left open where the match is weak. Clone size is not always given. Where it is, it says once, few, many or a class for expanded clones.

cdr3_aa: CATSISGGAFNEQFF
cdr3_length: 15
d_call: TRBD2
v_call: TRBV15
clone_size: NA

cdr3_aa: CASSEFQNNYGYTF
cdr3_length: 14
d_call: NA
v_call: TRBV2
clone_size: few

cdr3_aa: CASSGSYSYGYTF
cdr3_length: 13
d_call: NA
v_call: TRBV5-1
clone_size: NA

cdr3_aa: CASTLYPNTEAFF
cdr3_length: 13
d_call: NA
v_call: TRBV6-1
clone_size: many

cdr3_aa: CASSPWDIRSNEQFF
cdr3_length: 15
d_call: NA
v_call: TRBV7-9
clone_size: many

cdr3_aa: CSVVLAGGPVVEQFF
cdr3_length: 15
d_call: TRBD2
v_call: TRBV29-1
clone_size: few

cdr3_aa: CASTLRDDDGYTF
cdr3_length: 13
d_call: NA
v_call: TRBV6-5
clone_size: NA

cdr3_aa: CAISERGTNSYEQYF
cdr3_length: 15
d_call: NA
v_call: TRBV10-3
clone_size: NA

cdr3_aa: CASSFGALYEQYF
cdr3_length: 13
d_call: NA
v_call: TRBV27
clone_size: NA

cdr3_aa: CSAATGRQRNTEAFF
cdr3_length: 15
d_call: NA
v_call: TRBV20-1
clone_size: NA

cdr3_aa: CASSEYNGQTNYGYTF
cdr3_length: 16
d_call: NA
v_call: TRBV5-6
clone_size: many

cdr3_aa: CASRPTPAGELFF
cdr3_length: 13
d_call: NA
v_call: TRBV19
clone_size: NA

cdr3_aa: CASSESGTSGTEAFF
cdr3_length: 15
d_call: NA
v_call: TRBV2
clone_size: few

cdr3_aa: CASSSIPGTSGGAYNEQFF
cdr3_length: 19
d_call: TRBD2
v_call: TRBV7-9
clone_size: NA

cdr3_aa: CASSPGQGNNEQFF
cdr3_length: 14
d_call: TRBD1
v_call: TRBV7-6
clone_size: many

cdr3_aa: CASSLILSGPEQFF
cdr3_length: 14
d_call: NA
v_call: TRBV7-8
clone_size: many

cdr3_aa: CASSQDGRTQYF
cdr3_length: 12
d_call: NA
v_call: TRBV4-3
clone_size: few